These T cell receptor beta chains were read from a single sample in a study of memory CD4+ T cells and cytomegalovirus serostatus. Assay: immunoSEQ multiplex PCR; the TCRdb copy retains only in-frame clones and omits some. The sample includes about 60,000 clones, around 81% seen only once; the top ten take over 0.4%. The specimen sequenced was memory CD4+ T cells from blood. The origin of the receptors is an adult in good health and CMV-seronegative. Some clones in this sample may be carry-over from other donors' samples. CDR3s include the opening cysteine and the closing phenylalanine or tryptophan. D genes are given only for firm matches. Only part of the rows carry a size: once, few, many, or a class if the clone is expanded.

cdr3_nt cdr3_aa j_call d_call v_call clone_size
TGCGCCAGCAGCCATATGGGACAAGAAGATCGGACCCAGTACTTC CASSHMGQEDRTQYF TRBJ2-5 NA TRBV4-1 NA
TGCAGCGTCCAGAGTAACTATGGCTACACCTTC CSVQSNYGYTF TRBJ1-2 NA TRBV29-1 NA
TGTGCCAGCAGTGGCCGGGGGCACGCGGCTGAAGCTTTCTTT CASSGRGHAAEAFF TRBJ1-1 NA TRBV6-1 once
TGTGCCAGCAGCGGTCGAGGGAACACTGAAGCTTTCTTT CASSGRGNTEAFF TRBJ1-1 NA TRBV2 NA
TGTGCCAGCAGCCGACAGGTCGGGCCCGGCACCATATATTTT CASSRQVGPGTIYF TRBJ1-3 NA TRBV2 NA
TGCGCCAGCAGCTACTCACAGGGTAGAGGGAACGAGCAGTACTTC CASSYSQGRGNEQYF TRBJ2-7 NA TRBV5-1 NA
TGTGCCAGCAGTTTTCTTCGGAGTACGCTGTTTTTT CASSFLRSTLFF TRBJ2-2 NA TRBV27 NA
TGTGCCAGCATGTCACAGTGGGGGGAGTACCAAGAGACCCAGTACTTC CASMSQWGEYQETQYF TRBJ2-5 NA TRBV27 NA
TGCAGCGTTGAGCCAAACTCAAGGGGCGAGCAGTACTTC CSVEPNSRGEQYF TRBJ2-7 NA TRBV29-1 NA
TGCGCCAGCAGCCAAGAGTGGACAGGGGGACTATATGGCTACACCTTC CASSQEWTGGLYGYTF TRBJ1-2 TRBD1 TRBV4-3 NA
TGTGCCAGCAGCTTGGCGTCCAGATCCCTGGGGGAGCAGTACTTC CASSLASRSLGEQYF TRBJ2-7 NA TRBV5-4 NA
TGTGCCAGCAGCTTAACGCCTAGCGGGGGGGCAGGGGATACGCAGTATTTT CASSLTPSGGAGDTQYF TRBJ2-3 TRBD2 TRBV7-2 once
TGCAGCGTTGCCCAGGGACTAGCGGGAATTGATACCGGGGAGCTGTTTTTT CSVAQGLAGIDTGELFF TRBJ2-2 TRBD2 TRBV29-1 NA
TGCGCCAGCAGCCAAGAGAAGGGCACAGATACGCAGTATTTT CASSQEKGTDTQYF TRBJ2-3 NA TRBV4-3 NA
TGTGCCTGGAGCGGGGACAAGACCTACGAGCAGTACTTC CAWSGDKTYEQYF TRBJ2-7 NA TRBV30 NA
TGCAGCGTTGACGGAGGGGCCGGGATCAGGGAGACCCAGTACTTC CSVDGGAGIRETQYF TRBJ2-5 NA TRBV29-1 NA
TGCGCCAGCAGATTCCAGGGGGCGCGGAATGAAAAACTGTTTTTT CASRFQGARNEKLFF TRBJ1-4 TRBD1 TRBV5-1 NA
TGTGCCAGCAGCTTTGGGCGGGGGCGAGGCTATGGCTACACCTTC CASSFGRGRGYGYTF TRBJ1-2 NA TRBV7-2 NA
TGCGCCAGCAGCTTCCGGACAGGGGAGGGAAACACCATATATTTT CASSFRTGEGNTIYF TRBJ1-3 TRBD1 TRBV5-1 few
TGTGCCAGCAGTTTTGAGAGCTCCGGCTATGGCTACACCTTC CASSFESSGYGYTF TRBJ1-2 NA TRBV28 NA
TGCGCCAGCAGCTTCCGAACGACTAGCGGGGGGACTTCCTACGAGCAGTACTTC CASSFRTTSGGTSYEQYF TRBJ2-7 TRBD2 TRBV5-1 NA
TGCGCCAGCAGCTCCCTCGACAGTACTGAAAAACTGTTTTTT CASSSLDSTEKLFF TRBJ1-4 NA TRBV5-1 NA
TGCGCCAGCAGCAGGGGACAGGGCACAGATACGCAGTATTTT CASSRGQGTDTQYF TRBJ2-3 TRBD1 TRBV10-1 NA
TGTGCTAGTGGTTTGGTATCGACAGGGGGCCCTACCTCTGGGGCCAACGTCCTGACTTTC CASGLVSTGGPTSGANVLTF TRBJ2-6 TRBD1 TRBV12-5 NA
TGTGCCAGCAGCTCCGGGAACAACGTCCAAGAGACCCAGTACTTC CASSSGNNVQETQYF TRBJ2-5 NA TRBV7-9 NA
TGTGCCTGGAATACGAGGGGGGTGGATACGCAGTATTTT CAWNTRGVDTQYF TRBJ2-3 NA TRBV30 NA
TGCGCCAGCGGCATGGTTCCGAACACCGGGGAGCTGTTTTTT CASGMVPNTGELFF TRBJ2-2 NA TRBV5-1 NA